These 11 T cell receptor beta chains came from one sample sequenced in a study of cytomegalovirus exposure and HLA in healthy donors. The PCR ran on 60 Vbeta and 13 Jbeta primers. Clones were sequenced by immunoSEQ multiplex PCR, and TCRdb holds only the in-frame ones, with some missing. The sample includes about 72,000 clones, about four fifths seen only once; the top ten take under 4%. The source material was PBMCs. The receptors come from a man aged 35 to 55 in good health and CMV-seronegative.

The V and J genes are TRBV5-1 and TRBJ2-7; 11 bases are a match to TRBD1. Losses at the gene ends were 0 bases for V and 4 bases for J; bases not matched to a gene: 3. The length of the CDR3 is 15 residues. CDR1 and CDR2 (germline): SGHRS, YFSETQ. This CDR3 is CASSLADRGLYEQYF. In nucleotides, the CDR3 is TGCGCCAGCAGCTTGGCGGACAGGGGGCTTTACGAGCAGTACTTC.

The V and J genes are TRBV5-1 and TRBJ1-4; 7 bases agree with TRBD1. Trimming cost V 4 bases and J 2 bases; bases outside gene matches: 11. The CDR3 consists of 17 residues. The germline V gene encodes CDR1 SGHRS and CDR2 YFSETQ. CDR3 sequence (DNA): TGCGCCAGCAGCCTTCATGAAACGACAGGGACTAATGAAAAACTGTTTTTT. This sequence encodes CASSLHETTGTNEKLFF.

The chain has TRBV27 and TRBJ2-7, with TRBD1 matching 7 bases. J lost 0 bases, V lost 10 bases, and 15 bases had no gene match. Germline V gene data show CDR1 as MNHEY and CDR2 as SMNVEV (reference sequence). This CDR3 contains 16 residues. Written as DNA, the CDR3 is TGTGCCACCAGGGACAGCTTAGTAACTAACTCCTACGAGCAGTACTTC. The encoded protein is CATRDSLVTNSYEQYF.

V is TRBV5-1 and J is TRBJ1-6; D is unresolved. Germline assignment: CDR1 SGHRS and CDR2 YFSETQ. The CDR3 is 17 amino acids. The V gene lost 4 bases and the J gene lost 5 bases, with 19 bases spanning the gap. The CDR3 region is CASSPVLAGGHNSPLHF. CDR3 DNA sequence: TGCGCCAGCAGCCCGGTTTTGGCGGGAGGGCATAATTCACCCCTCCACTTT. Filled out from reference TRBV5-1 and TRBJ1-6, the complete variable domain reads KAGVTQTPRYLIKTRGQQVTLSCSPISGHRSVSWYQQTPGQGLQFLFEYFSETQRNKGNFPGRFSGRQFSNSRSEMNVSTLELGDSALYLCASSPVLAGGHNSPLHFGNGTRLTVT.

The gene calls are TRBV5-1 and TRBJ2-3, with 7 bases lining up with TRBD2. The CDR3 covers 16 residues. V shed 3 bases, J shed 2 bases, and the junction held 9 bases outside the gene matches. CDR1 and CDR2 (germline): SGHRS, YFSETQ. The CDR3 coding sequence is TGCGCCAGCAGCTGGGGACTAAATCCGAACACAGATACGCAGTATTTT. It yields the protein CASSWGLNPNTDTQYF.

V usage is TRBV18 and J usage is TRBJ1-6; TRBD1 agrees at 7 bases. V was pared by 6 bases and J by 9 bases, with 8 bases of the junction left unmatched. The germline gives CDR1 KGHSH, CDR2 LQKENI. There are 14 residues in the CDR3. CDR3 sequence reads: CASSPDRVPSPLHF. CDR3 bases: TGTGCCAGCTCCCCTGACAGGGTACCTTCACCCCTCCACTTT.

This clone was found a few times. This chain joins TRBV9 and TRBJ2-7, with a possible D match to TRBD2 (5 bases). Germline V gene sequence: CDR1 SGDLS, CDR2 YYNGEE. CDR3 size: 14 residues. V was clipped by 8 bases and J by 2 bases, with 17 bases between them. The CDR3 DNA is TGTGCCAGTACCCCCAGCGGCGAACCCTACGAGCAGTACTTC. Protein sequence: CASTPSGEPYEQYF.

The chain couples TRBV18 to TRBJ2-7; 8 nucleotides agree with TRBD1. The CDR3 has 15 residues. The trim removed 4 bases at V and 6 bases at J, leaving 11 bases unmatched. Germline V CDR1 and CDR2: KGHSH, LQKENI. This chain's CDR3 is CASSLSLTGAGEQYF. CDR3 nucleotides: TGTGCCAGCTCACTTTCCTTGACAGGGGCGGGCGAGCAGTACTTC.

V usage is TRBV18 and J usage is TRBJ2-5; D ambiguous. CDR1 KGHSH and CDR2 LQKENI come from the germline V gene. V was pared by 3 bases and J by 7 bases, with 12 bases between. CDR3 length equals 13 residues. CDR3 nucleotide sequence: TGTGCCAGCTCACCTGACACGGCCAGGACCCAGTACTTC. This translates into CASSPDTARTQYF.

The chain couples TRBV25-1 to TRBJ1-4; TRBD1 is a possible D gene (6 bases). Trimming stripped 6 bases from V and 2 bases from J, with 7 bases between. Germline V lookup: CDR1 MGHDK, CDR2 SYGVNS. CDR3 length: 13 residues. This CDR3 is CASRRGTNEKLFF. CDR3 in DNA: TGTGCCAGCAGAAGGGGGACTAATGAAAAACTGTTTTTT.

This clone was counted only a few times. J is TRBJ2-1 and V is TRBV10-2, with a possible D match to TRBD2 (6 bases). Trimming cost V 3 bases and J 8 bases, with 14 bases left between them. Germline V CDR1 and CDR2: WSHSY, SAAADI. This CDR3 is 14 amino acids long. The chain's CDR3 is CASSDPQRAHEQFF. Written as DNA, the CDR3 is TGCGCCAGCAGTGATCCTCAGCGGGCGCATGAGCAGTTCTTC.